The next 6 T cell receptor beta chains were all read from a single sample in a study of early T cells in non-severe SARS-CoV-2 infection. TCRdb independently ran MiXCR on the 5' RACE reads; one entry per CDR3 protein. This table has approximately 65,000 distinct CDR3 sequences, roughly 14% appearing once. Sequencing was performed on whole blood. The source of these receptors is an adult who was a healthcare worker with PCR-confirmed SARS-CoV-2 infection or an uninfected control (not recorded which).

This clonotype has just a few counts. The chain has TRBV5-1 and TRBJ2-3, with 7 bases identical to TRBD1. The CDR3 extends over 14 amino acids. After removal of 4 bases from V and 5 bases from J, the junction contained 7 bases not matched to a gene. Germline lookup yields CDR1 SGHRS and CDR2 YFSETQ. The CDR3 here is CASSDRDRRDTQYF. The CDR3 nucleotides are TGCGCCAGCAGCGATCGGGACAGAAGAGATACGCAGTATTTT.

The table lists this clonotype with a few counts. The CDR3 nucleotides read TGTGCCAGCAGTCGCACCGGACAGGGGGCTCGCGCTTTCTTT. Protein sequence: CASSRTGQGARAFF. V usage is TRBV2 and J usage is TRBJ1-1; 11 bases are shared with TRBD1. CDR3 size: 14 residues. From germline, CDR1 is SNHLY and CDR2 FYNNEI. Losses at the gene ends were 5 bases for V and 11 bases for J; bases not matched to a gene: 10.

This clonotype was observed many times. J is TRBJ2-7 and V is TRBV11-3, with TRBD2 identical over 8 bases. This CDR3 spans 12 amino acids. Germline V gives CDR1 SGHNT, CDR2 YENEEA. Trimming removed 5 bases from V and 7 bases from J; junction bases left unmatched: 4. The CDR3 protein is CASSPGGEEQYF. The DNA for the CDR3 is TGTGCCAGCAGCCCGGGGGGGGAAGAGCAGTACTTC.

The genes are TRBV3-1 and TRBJ1-1; 8 positions agree with TRBD1. The J segment lost 6 bases and the V segment lost 3 bases, leaving 9 bases of the junction unmatched. Germline-derived CDR1 and CDR2 are LGHDT and YNNKEL (reference sequence). This CDR3 contains 15 residues. The CDR3 is CASSQVSGGRPEAFF. CDR3 sequence (DNA): TGTGCCAGCAGCCAGGTGTCAGGGGGCCGACCTGAAGCTTTCTTT.

With respect to this clonotype: At one of its ends the junction is not consistent with the germline gene, which may arise from a read error. This chain joins TRBV12-3 or TRBV12-4 and TRBJ1-2, with 7 bases matching TRBD1. CDR3 length: 12 amino acids. CDR3 coding DNA: TGTGCCAGCATTTTAGGGGGCCGTGGCTACACCTTC. This encodes CASILGGRGYTF.

This clonotype has just a few counts. The chain uses TRBV23-1 and TRBJ2-2, with 9 bases fitting TRBD1. TRBV23-1 is filed as an ORF, its function uncertain. This CDR3 has 15 amino acids. V lost 4 bases and J lost 1; bases outside the gene matches: 1. The CDR3 region has the DNA TGCGCCAGCAGTCTGACAGGGGGGAACACCGGGGAGCTGTTTTTT. Amino acid sequence: CASSLTGGNTGELFF.